This TCR beta chain was identified in a study of metastatic and nonmetastatic thyroid tumors. Through MiXCR, TCRdb re-clonotyped the PCR reads. The repertoire holds over 10,000 clones, with 24% as singletons. Germline values: CDR1 MNHEY, CDR2 SVGAGI. V lost 2 bases and J 6 bases, leaving 16 bases between the germline ends. The CDR3 is 15 residues long. Among the patients, none had received any treatment before thyroid surgery. V and J are TRBV6-5 and TRBJ1-1; tentative D call: TRBD1 (6 bases). This clonotype was obtained from a male donor with papillary thyroid cancer or a benign thyroid nodule (not recorded which). Some clones in this sample may be carry-over from other donors' samples. Sequencing used blood. The CDR3 bases are TGTGCCAGCAGTTACAAAAGGGGACATTGGGCTGAAGCTTTCTTT. It translates to CASSYKRGHWAEAFF.